This TCR beta chain is from a study of T cells expressing NK-cell markers. Study background: Within the sequenced cohort of eight donors, seven exhibited HCMV seropositivity and one was seronegative.

Study-level findings and limits: Certain NKG2C+ T cell clones were expanded, and their HCMV specificity remained unclear. NKG2C+ dominant clonotype frequencies in roughly six donors were roughly 1.0-8% of CD8+ T cells.

In regard to this clonotype: Its antigen is unidentified.

TCR beta cDNA was generated via 5'RACE template switching incorporating UMIs. TCRdb re-called the 5' RACE reads and catalogs CDR3 proteins one per entry, DNA excluded. The ten most abundant clones cover 0.3% to 0.45% of a sample with a few hundred thousand distinct CDR3 sequences. This CDR3 spans 15 amino acids. Germline CDR1 is SEHNR and CDR2 is FQNEAQ (reference sequence). V and J are TRBV7-9 and TRBJ2-2; TCRdb lists TRBD1, though no DNA is available to test this call. Input material: blood T cells: a sorted CD56 or NKG2C T cell subset, CD4+ or CD8+ T cells, or bulk PBMC T cells (not recorded which). This sequence was found in a young man in good health. CDR3 sequence: CASSLGSGDAGELFF.